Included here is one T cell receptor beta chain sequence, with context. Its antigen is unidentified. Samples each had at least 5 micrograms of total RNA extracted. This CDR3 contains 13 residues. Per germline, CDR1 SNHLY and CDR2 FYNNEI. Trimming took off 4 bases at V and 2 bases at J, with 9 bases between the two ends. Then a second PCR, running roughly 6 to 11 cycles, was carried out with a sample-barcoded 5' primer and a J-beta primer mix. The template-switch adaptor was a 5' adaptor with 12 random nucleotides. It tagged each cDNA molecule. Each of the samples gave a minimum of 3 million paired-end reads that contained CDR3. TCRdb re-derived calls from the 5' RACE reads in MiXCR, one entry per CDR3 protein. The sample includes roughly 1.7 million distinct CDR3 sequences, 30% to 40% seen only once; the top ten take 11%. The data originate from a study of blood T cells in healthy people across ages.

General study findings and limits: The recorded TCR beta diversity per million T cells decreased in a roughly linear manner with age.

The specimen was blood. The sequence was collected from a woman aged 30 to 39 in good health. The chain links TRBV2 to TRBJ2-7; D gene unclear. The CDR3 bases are TGTGCCAGCAGTGTGAACATCGCCTACGAGCAGTACTTC. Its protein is CASSVNIAYEQYF.